Below are 24 T cell receptor beta chains sequenced from a single sample in a study of low-dose radiotherapy and immunotherapy resistance in tumors. cDNA synthesis used a TRAV/TRBV-specific primer set for both chains. The authors amplified TCRs for 20 to 25 PCR cycles with a constant-region primer and a V-primer adapter. TCRdb reanalysed the reads using MiXCR and keeps one entry per CDR3 protein. The data hold more than 90,000 distinct CDR3 sequences, with more than 20% observed a single time. Sample time point: after trial treatment. As for treatment: LDRT plus nivolumab, ipilimumab, low-dose cyclophosphamide and aspirin (RACIN trial). The sample here was PBMCs, taken after low-dose radiotherapy plus immunotherapy. The receptors stem from a male donor with prostate cancer.

In its sample, this clonotype was seen many times. The chain is built from TRBV12-3 or TRBV12-4 and TRBJ1-5; 8 nucleotides align to TRBD1. The CDR3 covers 18 residues. J lost 2 bases, V lost 5 bases, and 14 bases had no gene match. The CDR3, as DNA: TGTGCCAGCAGTCGCGCCCCAGGGGGCCCTTTGGGCAATCAGCCCCAGCATTTT. Its translation: CASSRAPGGPLGNQPQHF.

This clonotype was seen at least ten times. The junction departs from germline at one end; a sequencing error may be responsible. The chain uses TRBV7-7 and TRBJ2-5; D tentatively reads TRBD1 or TRBD2 (5 bases each). CDR1 SSHAT and CDR2 FNYEAQ come from the germline V gene (reference sequence). This CDR3 spans 13 amino acids. CDR3 sequence: CASSRDGEETQYF. The CDR3 DNA reads as TGTGCTAGCAGCCGGGACGGAGAAGAGACCCAGTACTTC.

This clonotype was recorded many times. V usage is TRBV29-1 and J usage is TRBJ2-1, with D perhaps TRBD2 (7 bases). The germline CDR1 and CDR2 sequences are SQVTM and ANQGSEA. With 7 bases removed from V and 15 bases from J, the gap between germline ends came to 22 bases. This CDR3 spans 12 amino acids. CDR3 protein: CSALRGGPPMFF. The CDR3 DNA follows: TGCAGCGCCCTCCGCGGGGGCCCTCCCATGTTCTTC.

This clonotype was counted ten times or more. The chain combines TRBV6-1 with TRBJ2-7, with 8 bases that match TRBD1. V shed 5 bases and J 4 bases; nucleotides not matched to a gene: 10. Germline CDR1 reads MNHNS; CDR2 reads SASEGT. The CDR3 totals 15 residues. The CDR3 region has the DNA TGTGCCAGCAGTTACGGGGCAGGGGGCGCATACGAGCAGTACTTC. Amino acids: CASSYGAGGAYEQYF.

Ten or more counts support this clonotype. This rearrangement joins TRBV7-2 to TRBJ2-3; tentatively, D is TRBD1 or TRBD2 (6 bases each). V was pared by 6 bases and J by 4 bases, with 29 bases between. The germline gives CDR1 SGHTA, CDR2 FQGNSA. The CDR3 contains 19 residues. The CDR3 region has the DNA TGTGCCAGCAGTACCGTGTTTGGGGGTGGAGGGGGGCGGGCAGATACGCAGTATTTT. It encodes CASSTVFGGGGGRADTQYF.

This clonotype was seen ten or more times. The rearrangement uses TRBV9 and TRBJ2-3; D may be TRBD2 (5 bases). Trimming removed 7 bases at V and 0 bases at J, with 12 bases between. CDR1 is SGDLS, CDR2 YYNGEE, per germline. The CDR3 contains 14 residues. CDR3 DNA: TGTGCCAGCGGAGGAGGCATTAGCACAGATACGCAGTATTTT. It yields the protein CASGGGISTDTQYF.

In this sample, this clonotype turned up many times. The chain employs TRBV7-9 and TRBJ1-2, with 11 bases aligning to TRBD1. With 3 bases clipped from V and 5 bases from J, the junction kept 8 bases outside the gene matches. Germline V gene lookup returns CDR1 SEHNR and CDR2 FQNEAQ (reference sequence). CDR3 length equals 16 residues. CDR3 DNA: TGTGCCAGCAGCTTCGACGAGGGACAGGGGGAGTATGGCTACACCTTC. Translated, it gives CASSFDEGQGEYGYTF.

This clonotype was seen ten or more times. The chain's CDR3 is CASTPGQGRTKNIQYF. The CDR3 region has the DNA TGCGCCAGCACCCCGGGACAGGGGAGGACCAAAAACATTCAGTACTTC. The chain couples TRBV5-1 to TRBJ2-4, with 10 nucleotides matching TRBD1. Germline V gives CDR1 SGHRS, CDR2 YFSETQ. This CDR3 is built from 16 residues. With V trimmed by 6 bases and J by 2 bases, 8 bases remained unmatched.

There are many counts of this clonotype. V and J are TRBV2 and TRBJ2-3; D unresolved. Germline assignment: CDR1 SNHLY and CDR2 FYNNEI. V was shortened by 2 bases and J by 2 bases, with 11 bases between the two germline ends. The CDR3 consists of 15 residues. DNA of the CDR3: TGTGCCAGCAGTGAATTGCAGGCAAACACAGATACGCAGTATTTT. It encodes CASSELQANTDTQYF.

This clonotype was recorded at least ten times. This chain connects TRBV21-1 to TRBJ2-2; the table assigns TRBD1, which was not confirmed against the DNA. TRBV21-1 is classified as a pseudogene. This CDR3 contains 16 residues. In nucleotides, the CDR3 is TGTGCCAGCAGCCCTCCCGGGACAACGAACACCGGGGAGCTGTTTTTT. Translation gives CASSPPGTTNTGELFF.

This clonotype was seen repeatedly, ten times or more. This chain joins TRBV6-6 and TRBJ1-5; 8 bases match TRBD1. Germline assignment: CDR1 MNHNY and CDR2 SVGAGI (reference sequence). This CDR3 spans 15 amino acids. The V and J ends lost 0 bases and 5 bases, in that order; junction bases with no gene match: 3. The CDR3 loop is CASSYSTGEDQPQHF. The CDR3 DNA sequence: TGTGCCAGCAGTTACTCGACAGGGGAAGATCAGCCCCAGCATTTT.

This clonotype was seen at least ten times. This chain links TRBV12-3 or TRBV12-4 with TRBJ1-2; D is unclear. The CDR3 length is 12 residues. V shed 6 bases and J shed 3 bases, with 8 bases lying between them. The CDR3 is CASSRTHYGYTF. The DNA for the CDR3 is TGTGCCAGCAGCAGGACCCACTATGGCTACACCTTC.

This clonotype was seen repeatedly, ten times or more. The chain is built from TRBV6-4 and TRBJ2-2, with D uncertain. Germline loops: CDR1 MRHNA, CDR2 SNTAGT. The CDR3 runs to 13 residues. V shed 6 bases and J shed 4 bases, with 9 bases lying between them. CDR3 DNA sequence: TGTGCCAGCAGCCCTGAGGTCACCGGGGAGCTGTTTTTT. It translates to CASSPEVTGELFF.

This clonotype came up many times. This chain connects TRBV9 to TRBJ2-1; 9 bases line up with TRBD2. This CDR3 comprises 16 residues. The V and J ends lost 3 bases and 7 bases, in that order; junction bases with no gene match: 11. Germline CDR1 is SGDLS and CDR2 is YYNGEE. The CDR3 region is CASSGGLAGIGNEQFF. CDR3 sequence (DNA): TGTGCCAGCAGCGGGGGACTAGCTGGGATAGGAAATGAGCAGTTCTTC.

Ten or more counts support this clonotype. The CDR3 DNA is TGTGCCACCAGTGGCGGGTACGGGGCGGGTTATGGCTACACCTTC. Protein product: CATSGGYGAGYGYTF. The chain employs TRBV15 and TRBJ1-2; the D gene is possibly TRBD1 (5 bases). V lost 6 bases, J lost 5 bases, and 19 bases lay in between. Germline CDR1 is LNHNV and CDR2 is YYDKDF (reference sequence). The CDR3 length is 15 residues.

The table lists this clonotype with many counts. The gene calls are TRBV14 and TRBJ2-7; D perhaps matches TRBD2 (6 bases). Per germline, CDR1 SGHDN and CDR2 FVKESK. Trimming cost V 10 bases and J 3 bases, with 19 bases left between them. The CDR3 spans 14 residues. The CDR3 bases are TGTGCCAACCGGGGGTCTGGGGAAGACTACGAGCAGTACTTC. It translates to CANRGSGEDYEQYF.

Comment on this clonotype: A far larger clone is just one base off, so this is likely a read error. This sequence joins TRBV12-5 and TRBJ2-7, with 12 bases lining up with TRBD2. The V gene end was trimmed by 6 bases and the J gene end by 7 bases; junction bases not matched to a gene: 10. The germline V gene has CDR1 LGHNT and CDR2 FRNRAP. CDR3 length: 15 amino acids. Here the CDR3 DNA reads TGTGCTAGTGGGGCCGGGACTAGCGGGTCCAATGAGCAGTACTTC. It encodes CASGAGTSGSNEQYF.

This clonotype was detected ten times or more. The chain links TRBV27 to TRBJ2-3, with TRBD2 matching 8 bases. Per the germline V gene, CDR1 is MNHEY and CDR2 is SMNVEV (reference sequence). V dropped 4 bases and J dropped 5; count of bases not matched to a gene: 8. There are 15 residues in the CDR3. CDR3 sequence (DNA): TGTGCCAGCAGTTCCCTTGGACTAGCCGGAGATACGCAGTATTTT. As protein: CASSSLGLAGDTQYF.

This clonotype was seen a few times. Because the CDR3's place on the DNA is in doubt, the DNA is left out and the CDR3 is given as listed by TCRdb. V and J are TRBV4-2 and TRBJ2-2; the listed D gene, TRBD1, was not tested against the DNA. The CDR3 comprises 17 residues, both ends counted. The V gene's germline CDR1 is LGHNA and CDR2 YNFKEQ. The CDR3 region is CASSQDEGGGEVGSCFF.

This clonotype came up many times. CDR3 coding DNA: TGTGCCAGCAGTTATCGGGGGGGGGGCACAGATACGCAGTATTTT. Protein: CASSYRGGGTDTQYF. This chain links TRBV12-3 or TRBV12-4 with TRBJ2-3, with 8 positions matching TRBD2. The CDR3 loop spans 15 amino acids. The ends lost 4 bases at V and 1 base at J; junction bases unmatched: 4.

The table lists this clonotype with many counts. The chain couples TRBV4-2 to TRBJ1-2, with 7 bases fitting TRBD1. The CDR3 runs 13 residues. V dropped 5 bases and J dropped 4; count of bases not matched to a gene: 4. Germline V gene sequence: CDR1 LGHNA, CDR2 YNFKEQ. Here the CDR3 DNA reads TGTGCCAGCAGCATGCGGGACAGCTATGGCTACACCTTC. It encodes CASSMRDSYGYTF.

The chain couples TRBV6-1 to TRBJ2-2, with 8 bases matching TRBD1. The ends lost 5 bases at V and 5 bases at J; junction bases unmatched: 7. CDR1 is MNHNS and CDR2 is SASEGT in the germline V gene. The CDR3 is 15 residues long. The CDR3 reads CASSPQGAGTGELFF. CDR3 DNA: TGTGCCAGCAGTCCCCAGGGGGCAGGTACCGGGGAGCTGTTTTTT.

This clonotype was seen many times. The chain couples TRBV12-3 or TRBV12-4 to TRBJ2-5, with D possibly TRBD2 on 6 matching bases. Trimming left V 2 bases short and J 3 bases short, with 13 bases between. This CDR3 has 15 amino acids. In nucleotides, the CDR3 is TGTGCCAGCAGTTTAAGTCTAGCGAGAAAAGAGACCCAGTACTTC. It yields the protein CASSLSLARKETQYF.

This clonotype was detected many times. V usage is TRBV2 and J usage is TRBJ2-3, with D possibly matching TRBD2 (6 bases). This CDR3 is 13 amino acids long. Trimming removed 8 bases at V and 6 bases at J, with 15 bases between. CDR1 and CDR2 from the germline V gene are SNHLY and FYNNEI. As DNA, the CDR3 is TGTGCCAGCGGTTGGGGGGAAGGGGATACGCAGTATTTT. Its protein product is CASGWGEGDTQYF.